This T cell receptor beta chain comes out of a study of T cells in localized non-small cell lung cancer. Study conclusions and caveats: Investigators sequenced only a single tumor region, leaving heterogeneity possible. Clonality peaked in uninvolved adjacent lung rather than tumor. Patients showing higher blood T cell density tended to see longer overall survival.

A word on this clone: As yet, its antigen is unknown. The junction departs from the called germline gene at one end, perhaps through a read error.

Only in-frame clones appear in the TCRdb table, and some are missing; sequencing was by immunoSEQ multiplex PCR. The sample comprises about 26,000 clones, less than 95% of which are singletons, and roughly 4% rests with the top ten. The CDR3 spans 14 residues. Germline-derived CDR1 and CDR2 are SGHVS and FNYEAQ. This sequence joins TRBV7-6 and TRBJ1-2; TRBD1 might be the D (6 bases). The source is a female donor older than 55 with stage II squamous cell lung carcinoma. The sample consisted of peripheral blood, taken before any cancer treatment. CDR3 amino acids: CASSPGAGDYSYTF. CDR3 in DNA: TGTGCCAGCAGCCCCGGGGCAGGGGACTATAGCTACACCTTC. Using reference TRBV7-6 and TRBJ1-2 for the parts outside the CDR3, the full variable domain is GAGVSQSPRYKVTKRGQDVALRCDPISGHVSLYWYRQALGQGPEFLTYFNYEAQQDKSGLPNDRFSAERPEGSISTLTIQRTEQRDSAMYRCASSPGAGDYSYTFGSGTRLTVV.